These 11 T cell receptor beta chains were sequenced from one sample in a study of naive and memory T cell subsets (dated by TCRdb to the late 2010s). What the study reported, not specific to this receptor: Naive repertoires, especially CD8, contained a few larger clonotypes, possibly memory cells re-expressing CD45RA.

Library creation used UMI-ligation and nested PCR. Instrument on record: Illumina MiSeq. To cover both TRBC1 and TRBC2, the beta constant-region primer consisted of an equimolar mix of two oligonucleotides. The ligated cDNA went through four rounds of PCR with nested alpha and beta constant-region primers together with the SP2 primer. TCRdb reanalyzed the raw reads on its own, using fastp at Q25 for trimming and MiXCR for clone calling, and kept in-frame beta chains. A single entry per CDR3 protein holds the most common genes and DNA from its merged rows. The sample table records roughly 100,000 distinct CDR3 sequences; more than 14% of these occur just once. The ten largest clonotypes hold around 3% of the sample. These TCRs are of unknown antigen specificity. The sequenced material came from naive CD8+ T cells from blood. The label giving this sample's cell subset or site can be read as: naive T cells, CD45RA high CD27+. Receptor source: a human donor in good health.

This clonotype was counted between two and nine times. The chain carries TRBV5-1 and TRBJ2-7; the D gene could be TRBD1 or TRBD2 (5 bases each). The V gene's germline CDR1 is SGHRS and CDR2 YFSETQ. The CDR3 runs 15 residues. The germline V and J ends were trimmed by 4 bases and 4 bases, with 18 bases remaining between them. The CDR3 region has the DNA TGCGCCAGCAGCCCTGGAGGATCCAGGGTTTACGAGCAGTACTTC. The encoded protein is CASSPGGSRVYEQYF.

This clonotype has more than one count but fewer than ten. The chain uses TRBV18 and TRBJ2-1; 10 bases line up with TRBD2. Per the germline V gene, CDR1 is KGHSH and CDR2 is LQKENI. V lost 5 bases and J lost 0; bases outside the gene matches: 7. CDR3 length: 17 amino acids. The CDR3 DNA reads TGTGCCAGCTCATGGACTAGCGGAACAAGCTCCTACAATGAGCAGTTCTTC. Translating gives CASSWTSGTSSYNEQFF.

The CDR3 sequence: CSVPSGAVGEQFF. The DNA for the CDR3 is TGCAGCGTACCTAGCGGGGCTGTAGGGGAGCAGTTCTTC. This sequence joins TRBV29-1 and TRBJ2-1; TRBD2 matches at 9 bases. V lost 6 bases, J lost 10 bases, and 10 bases stayed unmatched. From germline, CDR1 is SQVTM and CDR2 ANQGSEA. The CDR3 covers 13 residues.

This clonotype occurred many times. V is TRBV30 and J is TRBJ1-1; 7 nucleotides agree with TRBD1. Germline lookup yields CDR1 GTSNPN and CDR2 SVGIG (reference sequence). V was pared by 6 bases and J by 3 bases, with 4 bases of the junction left unmatched. The CDR3 runs 12 residues. Written as DNA, the CDR3 is TGTGCCTGCGGGACAGATGACACTGAAGCTTTCTTT. Residues: CACGTDDTEAFF.

The chain recombines TRBV12-3 or TRBV12-4 with TRBJ2-7, with D unclear. V was clipped by 2 bases and J by 7 bases, with 12 bases between them. The CDR3 has 13 residues. CDR3 in amino acids: CASSLIRVGEQYF. The CDR3 nucleotides are TGTGCCAGCAGTTTAATCCGGGTCGGGGAGCAGTACTTC.

This clonotype was observed a few times. V usage is TRBV7-9 and J usage is TRBJ2-1, with 8 bases aligning to TRBD1. V lost 4 bases to trimming and J lost 5 bases; unmatched junction nucleotides: 7. The germline gives CDR1 SEHNR, CDR2 FQNEAQ (reference sequence). The CDR3 covers 15 residues. The CDR3: CASSSMGQVDNEQFF. The DNA of the CDR3 is TGTGCCAGCAGCTCGATGGGACAGGTCGACAATGAGCAGTTCTTC. Drawing the rest from reference TRBV7-9 and TRBJ2-1, the complete variable domain is DTGVSQNPRHKITKRGQNVTFRCDPISEHNRLYWYRQTLGQGPEFLTYFQNEAQLEKSRLLSDRFSAERPKGSFSTLEIQRTEQGDSAMYLCASSSMGQVDNEQFFGPGTRLTVL.

This chain links TRBV4-3 with TRBJ2-3, with a tentative D call TRBD1 (6 bases). Trimming took off 1 base at V and 6 bases at J, with 17 bases between the two ends. CDR3 length equals 16 residues. Germline CDR1 is LGHNA and CDR2 is YSLEER. CDR3 coding DNA: TGCGCCAGCAGCCAAGGTCAGGGGCGCATAGCGGATACGCAGTATTTT. Translated, it gives CASSQGQGRIADTQYF.

This clonotype was found a few times. The V and J genes are TRBV14 and TRBJ1-2; the D gene is possibly TRBD1 (5 bases). V dropped 8 bases and J dropped 4 bases, with 14 bases sitting between them. Germline CDR1 and CDR2: SGHDN and FVKESK. The CDR3 loop spans 13 amino acids. The CDR3 region is CASGPDSTYGYTF. The CDR3 DNA reads as TGTGCCAGCGGCCCCGACAGCACCTATGGCTACACCTTC. The whole variable domain, filled in from reference TRBV14 and TRBJ1-2, reads EAGVTQFPSHSVIEKGQTVTLRCDPISGHDNLYWYRRVMGKEIKFLLHFVKESKQDESGMPNNRFLAERTGGTYSTLKVQPAELEDSGVYFCASGPDSTYGYTFGSGTRLTVV.

The chain uses TRBV14 and TRBJ1-4; D is unresolved. Trimming shortened V by 0 bases and J by 0 bases, and 8 bases separated the two germline ends. Germline values: CDR1 SGHDN, CDR2 FVKESK. The CDR3 totals 16 residues. The chain's CDR3 is CASSQESWTTNEKLFF. For the CDR3, the DNA is TGTGCCAGCAGCCAAGAATCCTGGACAACTAATGAAAAACTGTTTTTT.

This clonotype has just a few counts. This sequence joins TRBV9 and TRBJ1-1; 8 nucleotides line up with TRBD1. Unmatched junction bases numbered 11, after V lost 0 bases and J lost 7 bases. The CDR3 loop spans 16 amino acids. Per germline, CDR1 SGDLS and CDR2 YYNGEE. Here the CDR3 DNA reads TGTGCCAGCAGCGTAGAAGGAGGGGGGGGGACAGGTGAAGCTTTCTTT. Its translation is CASSVEGGGGTGEAFF.

There are many counts of this clonotype. The J gene is TRBJ2-1, the V gene TRBV7-3; D possibly corresponds to TRBD2 (5 bases). With 4 bases removed from V and 1 base from J, the gap between germline ends came to 11 bases. The germline gives CDR1 SGHTA, CDR2 FQGTGA. This CDR3 comprises 15 residues. The DNA for the CDR3 is TGTGCCAGCAGCTCACTAGTTGGGTCCTACAATGAGCAGTTCTTC. This translates into CASSSLVGSYNEQFF.